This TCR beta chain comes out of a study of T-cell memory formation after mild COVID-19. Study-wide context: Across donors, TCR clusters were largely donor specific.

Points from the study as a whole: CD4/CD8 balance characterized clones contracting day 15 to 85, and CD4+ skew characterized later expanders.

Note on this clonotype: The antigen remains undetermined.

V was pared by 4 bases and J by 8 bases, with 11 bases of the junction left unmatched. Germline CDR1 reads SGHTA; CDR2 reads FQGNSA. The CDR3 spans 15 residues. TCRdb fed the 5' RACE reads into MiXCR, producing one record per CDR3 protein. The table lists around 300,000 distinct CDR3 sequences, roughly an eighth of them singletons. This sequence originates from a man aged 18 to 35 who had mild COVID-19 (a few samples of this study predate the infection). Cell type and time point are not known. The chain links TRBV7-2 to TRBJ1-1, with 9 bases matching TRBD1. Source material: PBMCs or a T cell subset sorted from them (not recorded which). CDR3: CASSSGSTGGLEAFF. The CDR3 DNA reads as TGTGCCAGCAGCTCCGGATCGACAGGGGGATTGGAAGCTTTCTTT.